This TCR beta chain was found in a study of shared clonotypes between healthy human individuals. Study-level information: Three CD4 naive, three CD4 memory, two CD8 naive and one CD8 memory plate were used per donor.

The CDR3 spans 16 residues. Per the germline V gene, CDR1 is MGHRA and CDR2 is YSYEKL. V dropped 0 bases and J dropped 4 bases, with 13 bases sitting between them. Regarding this clone: Its cognate antigen is unknown.

In the naive CD8 group, cells lacked CD45RO and were positively selected for CCR7, so terminally differentiated effector memory CD45RA+ cells were left out. Study results and caveats: Researchers found naive subsets generally carried larger estimated richness than memory subsets. Represented genetic and exposure-history diversity was restricted by having few donors.

Clones were sequenced by immunoSEQ multiplex PCR, and TCRdb holds only the in-frame ones, with some missing. The profile shows roughly 770,000 clones, 90% to 97% of them singletons. The sequence derives from a man in his thirties or forties in good health. The sequencing sample was made of naive CD8+ T cells sorted from blood. This chain links TRBV4-1 with TRBJ2-1; D not certain. The CDR3 coding sequence is TGCGCCAGCAGCCAAGAACCGGAATCCGTTTACAATGAGCAGTTCTTC. This translates into CASSQEPESVYNEQFF.